This TCR beta chain was found in a study of blood T cell repertoires in COVID-19. Overall study: T cells, B-cell-depleted T cells, or PBMCs provided the cDNA or gDNA that served as material.

Living in about two dozen US areas, the participants were between about 18 and 100 years of age. Participants reported their clinical history, and cohort assignment relied on those reports. Between the trimmed V and J ends, which lost 8 bases and 9 bases, there was a span of 20 bases. The CDR3 extends over 14 amino acids. Germline loops: CDR1 SGHNT, CDR2 YENEEA. Sequencing was performed with immunoSEQ multiplex PCR; in TCRdb, only in-frame clones are kept and a portion is missing. The repertoire holds about 390,000 clones, with around 87% as singletons. The chain uses TRBV11-3 and TRBJ2-1; possible D gene TRBD2, 6 bases. This clonotype was obtained from a woman aged 45-65 years who had recovered from COVID-19. The sample comprised PBMCs or T cells enriched from blood (not recorded which). In nucleotides, the CDR3 is TGTGCCAGCGCCAGGGAGGCTCAAAGTTCTGAGCAGTTCTTC. This translates into CASAREAQSSEQFF.